This TCR beta chain came from a study of shared clonotypes between healthy human individuals. TCRdb keeps only in-frame clones here, not all; method: immunoSEQ multiplex PCR. The sample has some 2,500,000 clones, 92% seen once; the top ten hold about 0.41%. This sequence was found in a man younger than 35 in good health. Some clones in this sample may be carry-over from other donors' samples. Sequenced input: naive CD4+ T cells from PBMCs. Subset reported: CD45RA+ positively selected.

Written as DNA, the CDR3 is TGTGCCAGCTCCATCCTAGCGGGAGTGGACAATGAGCAGTTCTTC. Protein: CASSILAGVDNEQFF. The chain links TRBV7-9 to TRBJ2-1, with 10 nucleotides matching TRBD2. This CDR3 has 15 residues. V was clipped by 8 bases and J by 5 bases; unmatched bases: 9. Germline-derived CDR1 and CDR2 are SEHNR and FQNEAQ (reference sequence).